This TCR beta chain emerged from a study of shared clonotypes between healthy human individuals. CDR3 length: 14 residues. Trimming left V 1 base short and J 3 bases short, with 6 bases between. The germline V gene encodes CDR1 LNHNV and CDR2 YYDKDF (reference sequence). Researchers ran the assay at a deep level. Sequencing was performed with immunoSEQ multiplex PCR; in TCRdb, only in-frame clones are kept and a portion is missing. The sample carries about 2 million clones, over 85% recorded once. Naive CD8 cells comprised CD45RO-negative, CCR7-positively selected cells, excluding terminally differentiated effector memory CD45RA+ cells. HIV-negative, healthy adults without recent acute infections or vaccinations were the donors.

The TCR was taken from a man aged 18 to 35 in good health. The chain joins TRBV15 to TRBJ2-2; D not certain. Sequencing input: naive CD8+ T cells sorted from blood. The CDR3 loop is CATSRGGYTGELFF. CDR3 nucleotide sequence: TGTGCCACCAGCAGAGGAGGATACACCGGGGAGCTGTTTTTT. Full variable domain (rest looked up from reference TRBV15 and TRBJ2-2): DAMVIQNPRYQVTQFGKPVTLSCSQTLNHNVMYWYQQKSSQAPKLLFHYYDKDFNNEADTPDNFQSRRPNTSFCFLDIRSPGLGDTAMYLCATSRGGYTGELFFGEGSRLTVL.